Each of the 25 T cell receptor beta chains below was sequenced from the same sample in a study of CD8 T cells in ankylosing spondylitis. One entry per CDR3 protein results from TCRdb running MiXCR on the 5' RACE reads. Found here are a few hundred thousand distinct CDR3 sequences, roughly 22% of them singletons; the top ten hold less than 15%. Sequences were obtained from blood, either unsorted or a sorted T cell fraction (not recorded which). These receptor sequences come from a male donor with ankylosing spondylitis or in good health (not recorded which).

The chain joins TRBV7-9 to TRBJ1-1, with D possibly TRBD1 on 5 matching bases. V lost 0 bases, J lost 3 bases, and 8 bases lay in between. The CDR3 covers 14 residues. CDR1 and CDR2 from the germline V gene are SEHNR and FQNEAQ (reference sequence). The CDR3 DNA follows: TGTGCCAGCAGCTTAGCGAGCAGGGACACTGAAGCTTTCTTT. Protein: CASSLASRDTEAFF.

The gene calls are TRBV11-2 and TRBJ2-7; TRBD2 agrees at 7 bases. Germline trimming cut 1 base from V and 4 bases from J; bases unmatched to any gene: 4. CDR1 is SGHAT and CDR2 is FQNNGV in the germline V gene. The CDR3 is 14 residues long. This chain's CDR3 is CASSLGRGGYEQYF. Written as DNA, the CDR3 is TGTGCCAGCAGCTTAGGGAGGGGAGGGTACGAGCAGTACTTC. Based on the CDR3 plus reference TRBV11-2 and TRBJ2-7, the full variable domain is EAGVAQSPRYKIIEKRQSVAFWCNPISGHATLYWYQQILGQGPKLLIQFQNNGVVDDSQLPKDRFSAERLKGVDSTLKIQPAKLEDSAVYLCASSLGRGGYEQYFGPGTRLTVT.

The chain links TRBV6-5 to TRBJ2-2; the match to TRBD2 covers 11 bases. Unmatched junction bases numbered 7, after V lost 5 bases and J lost 8 bases. CDR1 and CDR2 (germline): MNHEY, SVGAGI. The CDR3 totals 15 residues. CDR3 region: CASSTSGGVSGELFF. CDR3 nucleotide sequence: TGTGCCAGCAGTACTAGCGGGGGCGTCTCGGGGGAGCTGTTTTTT.

This clonotype was observed a few times. The chain combines TRBV12-3 or TRBV12-4 with TRBJ2-1, with 12 bases matching TRBD2. The CDR3 runs to 16 residues. V lost 0 bases and J lost 5; bases outside the gene matches: 2. CDR3: CASSLALAGGDNEQFF. As DNA, the CDR3 is TGTGCCAGCAGTTTAGCCCTAGCGGGGGGGGACAATGAGCAGTTCTTC.

This clonotype appeared a few times. The chain uses TRBV20-1 and TRBJ1-5, with D perhaps TRBD1 (5 bases). CDR3 length: 16 residues. V was cut by 0 bases and J by 3 bases, with 15 bases left in between. Germline V gene lookup returns CDR1 DFQATT and CDR2 SNEGSKA (reference sequence). Here the CDR3 reads CSARDSDWDYNQPQHF. CDR3 bases: TGCAGTGCTAGAGATTCGGATTGGGACTACAATCAGCCCCAGCATTTT.

This clonotype was picked up many times. The CDR3 region is CSVTGLAGGPSSDTQYF. CDR3 coding DNA: TGCAGCGTCACTGGGCTAGCGGGGGGGCCTTCATCAGATACGCAGTATTTT. This chain connects TRBV29-1 to TRBJ2-3; 12 bases map to TRBD2. Germline CDR1 is SQVTM and CDR2 is ANQGSEA. The CDR3 length is 17 residues. After removal of 6 bases from V and 4 bases from J, the junction contained 14 bases not matched to a gene.

The gene calls are TRBV28 and TRBJ1-1, with TRBD1 matching over 7 bases. The V gene end was trimmed by 6 bases and the J gene end by 0 bases; junction bases not matched to a gene: 13. The length of the CDR3 is 17 residues. Germline CDR1 MDHEN, CDR2 SYDVKM. CDR3 sequence reads: CASSPMGRGSMNTEAFF. In DNA form, the CDR3 reads TGTGCCAGCAGCCCCATGGGCAGGGGGTCCATGAACACTGAAGCTTTCTTT.

This clonotype has more than one count but fewer than ten. The chain links TRBV7-6 to TRBJ2-3; no reliable D call. The CDR3 loop spans 14 amino acids. Per germline, CDR1 SGHVS and CDR2 FNYEAQ. V lost 5 bases to trimming and J lost 0 bases, with 9 bases between them. The CDR3 is CASSPSWSTDTQYF. CDR3 coding DNA: TGTGCCAGCAGCCCATCGTGGAGCACAGATACGCAGTATTTT.

The V gene is TRBV11-2, the J gene TRBJ2-3, with 8 bases fitting TRBD2. The CDR3 consists of 17 residues. The V gene end was trimmed by 4 bases and the J gene end by 3 bases; junction bases not matched to a gene: 12. Per the germline V gene, CDR1 is SGHAT and CDR2 is FQNNGV. The CDR3 nucleotides read TGTGCCAGCAGCTGGACCGCGGGTAGCGGGGCAACAGATACGCAGTATTTT. This encodes CASSWTAGSGATDTQYF.

This clonotype was counted only a few times. The chain employs TRBV12-3 or TRBV12-4 and TRBJ2-1; D possibly corresponds to TRBD1 (5 bases). This CDR3 region has 14 residues. The V and J ends lost 6 bases and 4 bases respectively, with 13 bases between them. The CDR3 loop reads CASSSLGRYNEQFF. The CDR3 bases are TGTGCCAGCAGCTCCCTGGGGCGGTACAATGAGCAGTTCTTC.

The table lists this clonotype with a few counts. The chain joins TRBV30 to TRBJ2-3; perhaps D is TRBD1 or TRBD2 (5 bases each). V gave up 5 bases and J gave up 0 bases, with 6 bases separating them. The CDR3 totals 12 residues. Germline CDR1 GTSNPN, CDR2 SVGIG (reference sequence). CDR3 in amino acids: CAWGDSTDTQYF. The CDR3 DNA reads as TGTGCCTGGGGGGACAGCACAGATACGCAGTATTTT. Drawing the rest from reference TRBV30 and TRBJ2-3, the complete variable domain is SQTIHQWPATLVQPVGSPLSLECTVEGTSNPNLYWYRQAAGRGLQLLFYSVGIGQISSEVPQNLSASRPQDRQFILSSKKLLLSDSGFYLCAWGDSTDTQYFGPGTRLTVL.

This clonotype has only a few counts. This chain joins TRBV4-1 and TRBJ2-7; D may correspond to TRBD1 or TRBD2 (5 bases each). The V and J ends lost 1 base and 6 bases respectively, with 13 bases between them. The CDR3 consists of 14 residues. Germline CDR1 and CDR2: MGHRA and YSYEKL. CDR3 protein: CASSQARELGEQYF. The CDR3 DNA sequence: TGCGCCAGCAGCCAAGCCAGGGAGCTCGGCGAGCAGTACTTC.

The chain couples TRBV24-1 to TRBJ2-2, with D possibly matching TRBD1 (6 bases). The germline CDR1 and CDR2 sequences are KGHDR and SFDVKD. V was trimmed by 8 bases and J by 4 bases, leaving 13 bases between them. The CDR3 sequence is 14 residues long. Here the CDR3 DNA reads TGTGCCACCATGGACAGAGACCCCACCGGGGAGCTGTTTTTT. It yields the protein CATMDRDPTGELFF.

This clonotype was detected only a few times. This sequence joins TRBV27 and TRBJ2-1, with TRBD1 matching over 7 bases. With V trimmed by 8 bases and J by 4 bases, 11 bases remained unmatched. This CDR3 spans 15 amino acids. CDR1 and CDR2 (germline): MNHEY, SMNVEV (reference sequence). CDR3 nucleotide sequence: TGTGCCAGCGCCCCAAGGGCAGGGGGTTACAATGAGCAGTTCTTC. Translated: CASAPRAGGYNEQFF.

This clonotype was seen more than once but under ten times. This chain joins TRBV7-6 and TRBJ2-1, with 10 bases that match TRBD2. Per the germline V gene, CDR1 is SGHVS and CDR2 is FNYEAQ. The CDR3 extends over 15 amino acids. V dropped 3 bases and J dropped 7; count of bases not matched to a gene: 6. CDR3 loop: CASSFERGGRNEQFF. CDR3 nucleotide sequence: TGTGCCAGCAGCTTTGAGCGGGGGGGCAGGAATGAGCAGTTCTTC.

The genes are TRBV12-3 or TRBV12-4 and TRBJ2-7; D gene ambiguous. This CDR3 is 13 amino acids long. The V gene lost 6 bases and the J gene lost 0 bases, with 9 bases spanning the gap. The CDR3 spells CASSNDNSYEQYF. The CDR3 DNA is TGTGCCAGCAGCAATGACAACTCCTACGAGCAGTACTTC.

This rearrangement joins TRBV6-4 to TRBJ2-3; TRBD1 matches at 8 bases. The V and J ends lost 6 bases and 3 bases, in that order; junction bases with no gene match: 32. There are 23 residues in the CDR3. The germline gives CDR1 MRHNA, CDR2 SNTAGT. The CDR3 bases are TGTGCCAGCAGAAACCGGGACAGGATCTTTCCGAACCCCACTAAACAGATTACAGATACGCAGTATTTT. Encoded protein: CASRNRDRIFPNPTKQITDTQYF.

This chain links TRBV4-2 with TRBJ2-3; D uncertain. The CDR3 sequence is 12 residues long. Trimming removed 3 bases at V and 7 bases at J, with 8 bases between. Germline lookup yields CDR1 LGHNA and CDR2 YNFKEQ. The CDR3 nucleotides are TGTGCCAGCAGCCACGGGCTCTATACGCAGTATTTT. It is translated as CASSHGLYTQYF.

The genes are TRBV29-1 and TRBJ2-1, with 9 bases aligning to TRBD1. This CDR3 spans 14 amino acids. Trimming took 3 bases from V and 1 from J; bases not matched to a gene: 1. Germline lookup yields CDR1 SQVTM and CDR2 ANQGSEA. The CDR3 reads CSVETGGSYNEQFF. The CDR3 DNA is TGCAGCGTTGAGACAGGGGGTTCCTACAATGAGCAGTTCTTC.

In this sample, this clonotype turned up once. The chain recombines TRBV7-6 with TRBJ2-1, with 10 bases matching TRBD1. J lost 6 bases, V lost 2 bases, and 10 bases had no gene match. The CDR3 sequence is 17 residues long. Germline V gene sequence: CDR1 SGHVS, CDR2 FNYEAQ. CDR3 sequence: CASSLLPGQGISNEQFF. The CDR3 DNA reads as TGTGCCAGCAGCTTACTTCCGGGACAGGGGATTTCCAATGAGCAGTTCTTC.

Comment on this clonotype: Because it lacks the conserved phenylalanine or tryptophan at the end, this CDR3 is likely a read error. The genes are TRBV9 and TRBJ2-2; no firm D call. Germline V CDR1 and CDR2: SGDLS, YYNGEE. V lost 0 bases and J 7 bases, leaving 7 bases between the germline ends. The CDR3 consists of 13 residues. DNA for the CDR3: TGTGCCAGCAGCGTAGTTTCCATCGGGGAGCTGTTTTCT. Translating gives CASSVVSIGELFS.

The chain links TRBV28 to TRBJ1-2; 9 nucleotides line up with TRBD1. The CDR3 length is 16 residues. The V segment lost 6 bases and the J segment 5 bases; nucleotides outside the gene matches: 13. In germline, CDR1 is MDHEN, CDR2 SYDVKM. DNA for the CDR3: TGTGCCAGCAGGGACTTACAGGGGGCATTTTATTATGGCTACACCTTC. This sequence encodes CASRDLQGAFYYGYTF.

The genes are TRBV10-3 and TRBJ1-3; TRBD1 aligns across 10 bases. Germline V gives CDR1 ENHRY, CDR2 SYGVKD. Losses at the gene ends were 0 bases for V and 2 bases for J; bases not matched to a gene: 1. The CDR3 is 16 amino acids. This CDR3 reads CAISESGTGAGNTIYF. The CDR3 region has the DNA TGTGCCATCAGTGAGTCCGGGACAGGGGCTGGAAACACCATATATTTT.

This clonotype was picked up a small number of times. This chain links TRBV2 with TRBJ2-1; possibly TRBD1 for D (6 bases). The V gene lost 3 bases and the J gene lost 9 bases, with 18 bases spanning the gap. Germline V gene sequence: CDR1 SNHLY, CDR2 FYNNEI. The CDR3 contains 15 residues. This chain's CDR3 is CASSDVAAGVVEQFF. In DNA, the CDR3 is TGTGCCAGCAGTGACGTCGCGGCAGGGGTGGTTGAGCAGTTCTTC.

This rearrangement joins TRBV29-1 to TRBJ2-5; D possibly corresponds to TRBD1 (5 bases). Germline CDR1 reads SQVTM; CDR2 reads ANQGSEA. V was pared by 8 bases and J by 5 bases, with 15 bases between. CDR3 length: 12 residues. Here the CDR3 reads CSTRLGLETQYF. The CDR3 DNA is TGCAGCACCCGCTTGGGGCTCGAGACCCAGTACTTC. Filled out from reference TRBV29-1 and TRBJ2-5, the complete variable domain reads SAVISQKPSRDICQRGTSLTIQCQVDSQVTMMFWYRQQPGQSLTLIATANQGSEATYESGFVIDKFPISRPNLTFSTLTVSNMSPEDSSIYLCSTRLGLETQYFGPGTRLLVL.